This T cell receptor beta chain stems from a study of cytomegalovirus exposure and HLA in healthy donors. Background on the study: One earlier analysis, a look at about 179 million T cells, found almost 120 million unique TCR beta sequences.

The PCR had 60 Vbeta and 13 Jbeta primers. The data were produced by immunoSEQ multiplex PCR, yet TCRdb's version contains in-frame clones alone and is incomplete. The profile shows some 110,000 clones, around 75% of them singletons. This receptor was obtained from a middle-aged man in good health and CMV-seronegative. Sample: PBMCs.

In DNA, the CDR3 is TGTGCCAGCTCACCCTATACCGACAGCTCCTACGAGCAGTACTTC. Its translation is CASSPYTDSSYEQYF. The J gene is TRBJ2-7, the V gene TRBV18; D perhaps matches TRBD1 (5 bases). The CDR3 totals 15 residues. V lost 3 bases, J lost 0 bases, and 12 bases lay in between. Germline-derived CDR1 and CDR2 are KGHSH and LQKENI. Drawing the rest from reference TRBV18 and TRBJ2-7, the complete variable domain is NAGVMQNPRHLVRRRGQEARLRCSPMKGHSHVYWYRQLPEEGLKFMVYLQKENIIDESGMPKERFSAEFPKEGPSILRIQQVVRGDSAAYFCASSPYTDSSYEQYFGPGTRLTVT.